Listed below are T cell receptor beta chains from one sample, sequenced in a study of brain T cells in children with intractable seizures. TCRdb's table, derived via immunoSEQ multiplex PCR, lists solely in-frame clones and lacks some. The table shows 100,000 to 120,000 clones, with under 95% occurring only once. Material: peripheral blood, obtained at surgery. These receptors were taken from a boy younger than two with hemimegalencephaly and intractable seizures. Each CDR3 is given with its conserved first and last residue. Fields, in order: CDR3 DNA, CDR3 protein, clone size, D gene, J gene, V gene. A D gene is named only where the DNA matches it firmly. Clone size is not always given. Where it is, it says once, few, many or a class for expanded clones.

TGTGCCAGCAGACGATCGGGACTCAGCACAGATACGCAGTATTTT,CASRRSGLSTDTQYF,once,NA,TRBJ2-3,TRBV28
TGTGCCAGCTCACCCGGACAGGCTGGAAACACCATATATTTT,CASSPGQAGNTIYF,NA,TRBD1,TRBJ1-3,TRBV18
TGTGCCAGCAGCCCGGGTGGGGTCGTCACTGAAGCTTTCTTT,CASSPGGVVTEAFF,NA,NA,TRBJ1-1,TRBV9
TGTGCCAGCAGCGGTGGGTACTATGGCTACACCTTC,CASSGGYYGYTF,NA,NA,TRBJ1-2,TRBV9
TGTGCCAGCAGCACCGGGACAGGGTTTCCCTCCTACAATGAGCAGTTCTTC,CASSTGTGFPSYNEQFF,NA,NA,TRBJ2-1,TRBV21-1
TGTGCCAGCAGCTTGGGACAAAACTATGGCTACACCTTC,CASSLGQNYGYTF,NA,NA,TRBJ1-2,TRBV5-4
TGTGCCAGCAGCTTAGGCAGGGGGCTAGCGGGAGGGTATGAGCAGTTCTTC,CASSLGRGLAGGYEQFF,NA,TRBD2,TRBJ2-1,TRBV7-8
TGTGCCAGCAGCTCGCCCGGGGGCTTAACCTACAATGAGCAGTTCTTC,CASSSPGGLTYNEQFF,once,NA,TRBJ2-1,TRBV7-6
TGTGCCAGCAGTTACGTTATGTCTGGAAACACCATATATTTT,CASSYVMSGNTIYF,NA,NA,TRBJ1-3,TRBV6-6
TGTGCCAGCAGTTTACCCGGAGGGGAGCAGTACTTC,CASSLPGGEQYF,NA,NA,TRBJ2-7,TRBV27
TGCGCCAGCAGCCAAGAAAGCGTGACTAGCGGGAGGTTAAGCGAGCAGTACTTC,CASSQESVTSGRLSEQYF,NA,TRBD2,TRBJ2-7,TRBV4-1
TGCGCCAGCTCAACGTCCCTGGGAGGGGATTCACCCCTCCACTTT,CASSTSLGGDSPLHF,once,NA,TRBJ1-6,TRBV10-2
TGTGCCAGCAGGGACAGGGAAGAGACCCAGTACTTC,CASRDREETQYF,NA,TRBD1,TRBJ2-5,TRBV27
TGTGCCAGCAGCCTGGATACGCAGTATTTT,CASSLDTQYF,NA,NA,TRBJ2-3,TRBV2
TGCGCCAGCAGCCCGACAGGGGCGACAACCTACGAGCAGTACTTC,CASSPTGATTYEQYF,NA,TRBD1,TRBJ2-7,TRBV5-1
TGTGCCAGCAGCCAGAAGCCGTTCCGTGAAGCTTTCTTT,CASSQKPFREAFF,NA,NA,TRBJ1-1,TRBV4-2
TGCGCCAGCAGCCAGAATCCCCGGGCTAGCCGAGCCCCTAATGAGCAGTTCTTC,CASSQNPRASRAPNEQFF,NA,NA,TRBJ2-1,TRBV4-3
TGTGCCAGCTCACAGGGGAGGGCTAATGAAAAACTGTTTTTT,CASSQGRANEKLFF,NA,NA,TRBJ1-4,TRBV18
TGTGCCAGCAGCTTAGGCCTCTCAAACGAGCAGTACTTC,CASSLGLSNEQYF,NA,NA,TRBJ2-7,TRBV11-3
TGTGCCACCAGTTTCGGGGGAGGGTGGGGCACAGATACGCAGTATTTT,CATSFGGGWGTDTQYF,NA,TRBD2,TRBJ2-3,TRBV24-1
TGTGCCAGCAGCCCGATTGGGGGCAATCAGCCCCAGCATTTT,CASSPIGGNQPQHF,NA,NA,TRBJ1-5,TRBV7-9
TGTGCCAGCAGCCAGCAGGGACAGGGAACCTACGAGCAGTACTTC,CASSQQGQGTYEQYF,NA,TRBD1,TRBJ2-7,TRBV4-2
TGCGCCAGCAGCTTGGCCTTACAGGGTGAGAACACTGAAGCTTTCTTT,CASSLALQGENTEAFF,NA,NA,TRBJ1-1,TRBV5-1
TGTGCCAGCAGCTTGTGGGAGGTGGACGAAGAGACCCAGTACTTC,CASSLWEVDEETQYF,NA,NA,TRBJ2-5,TRBV7-9
TGTGCCAGCAGTGAAGCGCCGGGACAGGGGGCAGATACGCAGTATTTT,CASSEAPGQGADTQYF,NA,TRBD1,TRBJ2-3,TRBV6-1
TGCAGTGCTAGAGAGCGAAACACCATATATTTT,CSARERNTIYF,NA,NA,TRBJ1-3,TRBV20-1
TGTGCCACCAGTGATTGGACTAGCGGGAGTGGGGCCTCTTACGAGCAGTACTTC,CATSDWTSGSGASYEQYF,NA,TRBD2,TRBJ2-7,TRBV24-1
TGCGCCAGCAGCCAAGGGGTAGCGGGAGCCCGGCAGACCCAGTACTTC,CASSQGVAGARQTQYF,NA,TRBD2,TRBJ2-5,TRBV4-1
TGTGCCAGCAGTTTATTAGGCAGCAATCAGCCCCAGCATTTT,CASSLLGSNQPQHF,NA,NA,TRBJ1-5,TRBV27
TGTGCCAGCAGCTTGGAGCAGGGGAGGGATGGCTACACCTTC,CASSLEQGRDGYTF,NA,NA,TRBJ1-2,TRBV5-4
TGTGCCAGCAGCTTAGGGGGGGCAGATACGCAGTATTTT,CASSLGGADTQYF,NA,NA,TRBJ2-3,TRBV7-8
TGTGCCAGCAGCGGACAGCCAAACACTGAAGCTTTCTTT,CASSGQPNTEAFF,few,NA,TRBJ1-1,TRBV6-5
TGCAGCGTTGAAGGGGTAGGGTGGTCGGCGAACACCGGGGAGCTGTTTTTT,CSVEGVGWSANTGELFF,NA,NA,TRBJ2-2,TRBV29-1
TGTGCCACCAGTGACCCCAGGGGGACAGGGGAAGAAAAACTGTTTTTT,CATSDPRGTGEEKLFF,NA,TRBD1,TRBJ1-4,TRBV24-1
TGCGCCAGCAGCCAGGTGACTAGCGGCAATGAGCAGTTCTTC,CASSQVTSGNEQFF,NA,TRBD2,TRBJ2-1,TRBV4-1
TGTGCCAGCAGCTTATGGGGACAGGGGACCTACGAGCAGTACTTC,CASSLWGQGTYEQYF,NA,TRBD1,TRBJ2-7,TRBV11-3
TGCGCCAGCAGCTTTTTATCGGGGCCCAGGTACGAGCAGTACTTC,CASSFLSGPRYEQYF,NA,NA,TRBJ2-7,TRBV5-1
TGTGCCAGCAGCTCCCCGGGCTTGAGCACAGATACGCAGTATTTT,CASSSPGLSTDTQYF,once,NA,TRBJ2-3,TRBV7-2